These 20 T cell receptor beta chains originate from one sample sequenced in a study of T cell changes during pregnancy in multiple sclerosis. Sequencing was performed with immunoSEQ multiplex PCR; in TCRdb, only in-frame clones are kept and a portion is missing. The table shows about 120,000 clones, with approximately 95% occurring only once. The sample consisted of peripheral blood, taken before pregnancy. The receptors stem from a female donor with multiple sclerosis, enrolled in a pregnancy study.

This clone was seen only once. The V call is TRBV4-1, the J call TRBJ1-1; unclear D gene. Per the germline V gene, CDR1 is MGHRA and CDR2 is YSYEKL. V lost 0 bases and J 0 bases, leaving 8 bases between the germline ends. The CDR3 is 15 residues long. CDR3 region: CASSQEPQLNTEAFF. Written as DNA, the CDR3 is TGCGCCAGCAGCCAAGAGCCGCAGTTGAACACTGAAGCTTTCTTT.

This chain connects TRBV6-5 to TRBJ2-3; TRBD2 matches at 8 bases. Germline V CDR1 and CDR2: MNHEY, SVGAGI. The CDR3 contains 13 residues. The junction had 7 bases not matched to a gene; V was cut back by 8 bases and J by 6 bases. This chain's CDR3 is CASVSGGVDTQYF. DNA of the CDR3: TGTGCCAGCGTTTCCGGGGGGGTCGATACGCAGTATTTT.

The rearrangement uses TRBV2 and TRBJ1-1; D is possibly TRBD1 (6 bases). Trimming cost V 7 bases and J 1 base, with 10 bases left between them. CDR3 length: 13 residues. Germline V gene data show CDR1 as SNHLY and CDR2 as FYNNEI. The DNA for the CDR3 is TGTGCCAGCACACTGGACAGGAACACTGAAGCTTTCTTT. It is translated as CASTLDRNTEAFF.

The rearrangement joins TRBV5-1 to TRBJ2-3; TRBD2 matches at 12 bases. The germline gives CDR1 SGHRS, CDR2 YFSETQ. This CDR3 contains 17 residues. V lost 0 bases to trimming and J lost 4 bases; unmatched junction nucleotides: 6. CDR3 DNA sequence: TGCGCCAGCAGCTTGGTGACTAGCGGGAGTACTTCAGATACGCAGTATTTT. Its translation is CASSLVTSGSTSDTQYF.

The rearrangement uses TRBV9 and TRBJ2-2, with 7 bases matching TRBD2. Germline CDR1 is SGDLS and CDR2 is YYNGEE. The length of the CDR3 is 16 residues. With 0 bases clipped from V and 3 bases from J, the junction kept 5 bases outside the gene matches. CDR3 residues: CASSVGGGVDTGELFF. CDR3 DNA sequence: TGTGCCAGCAGCGTAGGGGGGGGAGTGGACACCGGGGAGCTGTTTTTT.

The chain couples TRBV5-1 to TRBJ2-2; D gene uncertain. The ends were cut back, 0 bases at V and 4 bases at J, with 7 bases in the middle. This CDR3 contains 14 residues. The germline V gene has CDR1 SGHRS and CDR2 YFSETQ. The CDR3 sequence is CASSLDTGTGELFF. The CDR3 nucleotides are TGCGCCAGCAGCTTGGATACCGGCACCGGGGAGCTGTTTTTT. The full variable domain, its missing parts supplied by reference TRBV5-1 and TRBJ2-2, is KAGVTQTPRYLIKTRGQQVTLSCSPISGHRSVSWYQQTPGQGLQFLFEYFSETQRNKGNFPGRFSGRQFSNSRSEMNVSTLELGDSALYLCASSLDTGTGELFFGEGSRLTVL.

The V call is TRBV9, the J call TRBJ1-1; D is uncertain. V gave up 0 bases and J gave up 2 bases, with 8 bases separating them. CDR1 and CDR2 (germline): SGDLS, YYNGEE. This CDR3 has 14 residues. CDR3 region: CASSVGAGNTEAFF. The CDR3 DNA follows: TGTGCCAGCAGCGTAGGGGCTGGAAACACTGAAGCTTTCTTT. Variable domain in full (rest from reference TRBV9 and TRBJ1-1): DSGVTQTPKHLITATGQRVTLRCSPRSGDLSVYWYQQSLDQGLQFLIQYYNGEERAKGNILERFSAQQFPDLHSELNLSSLELGDSALYFCASSVGAGNTEAFFGQGTRLTVV.

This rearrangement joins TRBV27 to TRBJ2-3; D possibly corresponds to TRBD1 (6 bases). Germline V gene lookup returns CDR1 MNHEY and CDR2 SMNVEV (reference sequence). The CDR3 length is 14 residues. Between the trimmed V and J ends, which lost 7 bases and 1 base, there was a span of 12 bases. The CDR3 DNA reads TGTGCCAGCACCCCATGGGGGCGCACAGATACGCAGTATTTT. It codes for CASTPWGRTDTQYF.

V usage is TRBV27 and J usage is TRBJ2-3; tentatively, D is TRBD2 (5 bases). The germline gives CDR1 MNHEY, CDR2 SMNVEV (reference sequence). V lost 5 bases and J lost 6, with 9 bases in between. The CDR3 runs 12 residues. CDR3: CASSRRADTQYF. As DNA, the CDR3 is TGTGCCAGCAGTAGGCGGGCGGATACGCAGTATTTT.

CDR3 sequence (DNA): TGTGCCAGCAGCCAACCGGGACAGGGGGTCACCGGGGAGCTGTTTTTT. As protein: CASSQPGQGVTGELFF. The gene calls are TRBV5-4 and TRBJ2-2; 11 bases are shared with TRBD1. Per germline, CDR1 SGHNT and CDR2 YYREEE (reference sequence). CDR3 length equals 16 residues. J lost 4 bases, V lost 4 bases, and 6 bases had no gene match. Filled out from reference TRBV5-4 and TRBJ2-2, the complete variable domain reads ETGVTQSPTHLIKTRGQQVTLRCSSQSGHNTVSWYQQALGQGPQFIFQYYREEENGRGNFPPRFSGLQFPNYSSELNVNALELDDSALYLCASSQPGQGVTGELFFGEGSRLTVL.

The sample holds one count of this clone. Here the CDR3 reads CASSLAGAHEQFF. The CDR3 nucleotides are TGTGCCAGCAGCCTAGCGGGAGCCCATGAGCAGTTCTTC. The V and J genes are TRBV28 and TRBJ2-1; 10 nucleotides align to TRBD2. The CDR3 has 13 residues. The ends lost 6 bases at V and 8 bases at J; junction bases unmatched: 4. The V gene's germline CDR1 is MDHEN and CDR2 SYDVKM.

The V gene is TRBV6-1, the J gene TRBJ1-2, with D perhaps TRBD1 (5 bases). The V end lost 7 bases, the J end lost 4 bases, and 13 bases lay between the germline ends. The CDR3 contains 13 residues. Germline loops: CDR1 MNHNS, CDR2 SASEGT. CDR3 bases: TGTGCCAGCAAACCCGGGGGGTTCTATGGCTACACCTTC. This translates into CASKPGGFYGYTF.

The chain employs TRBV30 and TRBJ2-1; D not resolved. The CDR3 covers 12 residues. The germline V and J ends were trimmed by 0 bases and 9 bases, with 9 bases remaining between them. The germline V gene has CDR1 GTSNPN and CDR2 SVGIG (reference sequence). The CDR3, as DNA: TGTGCCTGGAGTGTAGTTGGGCCTGAGCAGTTCTTC. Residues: CAWSVVGPEQFF. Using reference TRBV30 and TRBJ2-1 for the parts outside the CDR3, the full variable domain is SQTIHQWPATLVQPVGSPLSLECTVEGTSNPNLYWYRQAAGRGLQLLFYSVGIGQISSEVPQNLSASRPQDRQFILSSKKLLLSDSGFYLCAWSVVGPEQFFGPGTRLTVL.

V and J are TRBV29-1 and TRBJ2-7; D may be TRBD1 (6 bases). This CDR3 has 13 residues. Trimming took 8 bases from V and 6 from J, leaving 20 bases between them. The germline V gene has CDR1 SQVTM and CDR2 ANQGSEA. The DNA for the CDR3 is TGCAGCATCTTGACAGGATCCACAGGCGAGCAGTACTTC. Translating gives CSILTGSTGEQYF.

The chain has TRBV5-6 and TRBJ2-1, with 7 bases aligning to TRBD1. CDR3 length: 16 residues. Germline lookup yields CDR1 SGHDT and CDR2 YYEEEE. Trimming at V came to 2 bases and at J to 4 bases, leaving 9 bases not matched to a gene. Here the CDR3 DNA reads TGTGCCAGCAGCTTCCAGACAGGGCTTTCTTACAATGAGCAGTTCTTC. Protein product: CASSFQTGLSYNEQFF.

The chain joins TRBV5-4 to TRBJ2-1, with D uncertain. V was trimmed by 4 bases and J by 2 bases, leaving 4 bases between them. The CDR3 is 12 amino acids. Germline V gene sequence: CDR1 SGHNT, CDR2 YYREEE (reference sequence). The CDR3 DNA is TGTGCCAGCAGCGCGGCCTACAATGAGCAGTTCTTC. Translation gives CASSAAYNEQFF.

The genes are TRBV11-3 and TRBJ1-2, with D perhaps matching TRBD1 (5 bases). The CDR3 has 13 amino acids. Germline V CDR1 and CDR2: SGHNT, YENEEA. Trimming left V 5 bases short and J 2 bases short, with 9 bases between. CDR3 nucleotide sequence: TGTGCCAGCAGCCTCGGGGGAAACTATGGCTACACCTTC. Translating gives CASSLGGNYGYTF.

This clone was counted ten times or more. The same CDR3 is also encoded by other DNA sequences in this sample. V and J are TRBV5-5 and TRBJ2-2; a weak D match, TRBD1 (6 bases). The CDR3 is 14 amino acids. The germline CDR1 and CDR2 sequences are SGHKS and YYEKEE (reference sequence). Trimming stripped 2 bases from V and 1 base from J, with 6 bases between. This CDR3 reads CASSLGGNTGELFF. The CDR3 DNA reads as TGTGCCAGCAGCTTAGGGGGGAACACCGGGGAGCTGTTTTTT.

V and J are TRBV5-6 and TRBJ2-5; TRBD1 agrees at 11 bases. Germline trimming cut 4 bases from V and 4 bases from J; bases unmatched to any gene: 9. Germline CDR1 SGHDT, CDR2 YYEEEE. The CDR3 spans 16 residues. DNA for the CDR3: TGTGCCAGCAGCCTCGGGACAGGGGGATTGGGAGAGACCCAGTACTTC. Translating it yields CASSLGTGGLGETQYF.

The CDR3 nucleotides read TGCGCCAGCAGTGAGTCGAGCGGGAGATTGACAGATACGCAGTATTTT. This gives the protein CASSESSGRLTDTQYF. The J gene is TRBJ2-3, the V gene TRBV10-1, with TRBD2 matching over 8 bases. The CDR3 is made up of 16 amino acids. The V segment lost 0 bases and the J segment 3 bases; nucleotides outside the gene matches: 5. Germline V lookup: CDR1 WNHNN, CDR2 SYGVQD (reference sequence).